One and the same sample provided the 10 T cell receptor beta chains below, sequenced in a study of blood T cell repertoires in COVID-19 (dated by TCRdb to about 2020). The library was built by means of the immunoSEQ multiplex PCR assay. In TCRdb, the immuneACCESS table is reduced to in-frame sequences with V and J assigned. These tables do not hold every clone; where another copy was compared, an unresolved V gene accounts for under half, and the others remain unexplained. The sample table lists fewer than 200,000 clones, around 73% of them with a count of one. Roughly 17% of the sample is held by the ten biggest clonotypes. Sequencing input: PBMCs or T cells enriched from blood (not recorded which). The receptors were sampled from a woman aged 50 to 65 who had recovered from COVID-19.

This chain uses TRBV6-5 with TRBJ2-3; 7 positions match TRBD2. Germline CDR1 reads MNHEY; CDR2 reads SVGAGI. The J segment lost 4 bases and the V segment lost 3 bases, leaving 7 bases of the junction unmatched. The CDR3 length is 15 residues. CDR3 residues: CASSYQAGVADTQYF. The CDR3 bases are TGTGCCAGCAGTTATCAGGCGGGAGTGGCAGATACGCAGTATTTT.

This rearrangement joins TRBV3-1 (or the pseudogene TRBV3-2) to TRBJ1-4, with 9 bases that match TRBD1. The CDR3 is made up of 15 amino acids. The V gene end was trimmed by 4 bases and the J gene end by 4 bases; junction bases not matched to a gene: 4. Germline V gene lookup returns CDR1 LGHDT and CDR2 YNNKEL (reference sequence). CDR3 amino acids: CASSLRQGVNEKLFF. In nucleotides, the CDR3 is TGTGCCAGCAGCCTTCGACAGGGGGTTAATGAAAAACTGTTTTTT.

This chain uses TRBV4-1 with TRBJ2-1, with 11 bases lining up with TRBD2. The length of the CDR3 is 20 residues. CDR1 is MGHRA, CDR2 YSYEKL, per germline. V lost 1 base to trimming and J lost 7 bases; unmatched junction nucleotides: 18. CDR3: CASSQGIGLRSGRAWNEQFF. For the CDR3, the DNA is TGCGCCAGCAGCCAAGGAATAGGCTTGCGTAGCGGGAGGGCTTGGAATGAGCAGTTCTTC.

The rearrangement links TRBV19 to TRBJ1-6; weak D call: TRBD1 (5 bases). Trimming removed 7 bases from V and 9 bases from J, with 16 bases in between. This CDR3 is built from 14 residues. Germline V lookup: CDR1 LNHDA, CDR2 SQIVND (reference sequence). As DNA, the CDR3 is TGTGCCAGTACCCTCTCAGGGTGGGGTTCACCCCTCCACTTT. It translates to CASTLSGWGSPLHF.

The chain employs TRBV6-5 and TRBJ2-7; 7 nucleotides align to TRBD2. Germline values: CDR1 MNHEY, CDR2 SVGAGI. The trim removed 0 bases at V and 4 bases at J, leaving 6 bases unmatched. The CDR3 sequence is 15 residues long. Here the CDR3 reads CASSYSRENLYEQYF. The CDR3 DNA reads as TGTGCCAGCAGTTACTCGCGGGAGAACTTATACGAGCAGTACTTC.

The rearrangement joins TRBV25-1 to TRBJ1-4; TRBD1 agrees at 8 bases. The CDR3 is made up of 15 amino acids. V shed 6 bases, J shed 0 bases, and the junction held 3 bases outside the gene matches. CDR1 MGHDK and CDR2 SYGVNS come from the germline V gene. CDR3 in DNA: TGTGCCAGCAGGACAGGGGAAGCAACTAATGAAAAACTGTTTTTT. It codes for CASRTGEATNEKLFF.

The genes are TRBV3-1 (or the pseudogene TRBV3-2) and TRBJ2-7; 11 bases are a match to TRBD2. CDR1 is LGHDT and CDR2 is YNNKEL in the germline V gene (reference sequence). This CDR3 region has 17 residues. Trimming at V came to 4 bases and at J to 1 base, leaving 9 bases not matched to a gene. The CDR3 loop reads CASSPLRTSGRSYEQYF. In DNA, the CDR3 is TGTGCCAGCAGCCCATTGCGGACTAGCGGGCGTTCCTACGAGCAGTACTTC.

Written as DNA, the CDR3 is TGCGCCAGCAGCGGACAGACCCAACCTACCGATGAAAAACTGTTTTTT. Encoded protein: CASSGQTQPTDEKLFF. This chain uses TRBV4-3 with TRBJ1-4; weak D call: TRBD1 (6 bases). The CDR3 has 16 amino acids. Germline V gene sequence: CDR1 LGHNA, CDR2 YSLEER. Between the trimmed V and J ends, which lost 5 bases and 6 bases, there was a span of 19 bases.

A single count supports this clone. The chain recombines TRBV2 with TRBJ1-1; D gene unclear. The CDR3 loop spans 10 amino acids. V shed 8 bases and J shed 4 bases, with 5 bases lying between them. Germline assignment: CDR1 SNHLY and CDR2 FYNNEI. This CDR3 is CASRSTEAFF. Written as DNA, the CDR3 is TGTGCCAGCCGCAGCACTGAAGCTTTCTTT. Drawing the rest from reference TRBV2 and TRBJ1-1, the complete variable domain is EPEVTQTPSHQVTQMGQEVILRCVPISNHLYFYWYRQILGQKVEFLVSFYNNEISEKSEIFDDQFSVERPDGSNFTLKIRSTKLEDSAMYFCASRSTEAFFGQGTRLTVV.

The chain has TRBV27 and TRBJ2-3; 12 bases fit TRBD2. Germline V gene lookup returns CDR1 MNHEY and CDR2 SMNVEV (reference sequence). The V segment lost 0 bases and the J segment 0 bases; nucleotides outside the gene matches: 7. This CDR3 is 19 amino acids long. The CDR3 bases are TGTGCCAGCAGTTTATCCCCCGGACTAGCGGGGTCTAGCACAGATACGCAGTATTTT. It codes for CASSLSPGLAGSSTDTQYF.